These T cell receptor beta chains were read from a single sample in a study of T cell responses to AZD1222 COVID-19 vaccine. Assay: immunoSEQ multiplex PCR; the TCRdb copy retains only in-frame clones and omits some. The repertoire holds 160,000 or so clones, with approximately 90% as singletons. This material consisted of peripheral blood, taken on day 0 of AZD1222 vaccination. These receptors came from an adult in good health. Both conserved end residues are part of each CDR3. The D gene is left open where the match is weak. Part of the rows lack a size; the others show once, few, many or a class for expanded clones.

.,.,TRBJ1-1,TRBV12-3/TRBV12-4,TGTGCCAGCAGACGATCAGGGGAGAAAGCTTTCTTT,CASRRSGEKAFF
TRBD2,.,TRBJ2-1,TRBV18,TGTGCCAGCTCACCGACTAGCGGGGACCCCCTCTCCTACAATGAGCAGTTCTTC,CASSPTSGDPLSYNEQFF
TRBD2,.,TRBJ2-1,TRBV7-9,TGTGCCAGCAGCTTGATTCTAGCGGCAGGGAATGAGCAGTTCTTC,CASSLILAAGNEQFF
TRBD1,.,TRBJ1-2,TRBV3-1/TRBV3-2,TGTGCCAGCAGCCAGGGGAGACAGGGCGGCTATGGCTACACCTTC,CASSQGRQGGYGYTF
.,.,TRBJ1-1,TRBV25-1,TGTGCCAGCAGTCCCCCGGGGGATGGTACTGAAGCTTTCTTT,CASSPPGDGTEAFF
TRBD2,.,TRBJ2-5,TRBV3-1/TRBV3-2,TGTGCCAGCAGCCAACGGGGAGGGGAGACCCAGTACTTC,CASSQRGGETQYF
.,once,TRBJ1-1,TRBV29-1,TGCAGCGTTGAGGCCTGGGACACTGAAGCTTTCTTT,CSVEAWDTEAFF
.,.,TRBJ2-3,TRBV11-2,TGTGCCAGCAGCCCCCGATCCGCGGACACAGATACGCAGTATTTT,CASSPRSADTDTQYF
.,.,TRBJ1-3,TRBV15,TGTGCCACCAGCAGACGACAGGCTTCTGGAAACACCATATATTTT,CATSRRQASGNTIYF
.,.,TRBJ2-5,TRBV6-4,TGTGCCAGCAGTGTAAAGCAAGGGAAGGCACGGGAGACCCAGTACTTC,CASSVKQGKARETQYF
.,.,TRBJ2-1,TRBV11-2,TGTGCCAGCAAAGGGCGCCTAGACTATTTTGGGGGCGAGCAGTTCTTC,CASKGRLDYFGGEQFF
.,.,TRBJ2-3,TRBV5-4,TGTGCCAGCAGCCCTTCAGGGGCGGCATTAGTCACAGATACGCAGTATTTT,CASSPSGAALVTDTQYF
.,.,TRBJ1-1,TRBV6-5,TGTGCCAGTAAACTTATGGGGGCCACTGAAGCTTTCTTT,CASKLMGATEAFF
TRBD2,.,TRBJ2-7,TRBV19,TGTGCCAGTAGTATAGGTGTCGGGAGGGCCCGCGAGCAGTACTTC,CASSIGVGRAREQYF
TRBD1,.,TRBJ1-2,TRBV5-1,TGCGCCAGCAGCTCCGGAGGGGGCTCGGGGTATGGCTACACCTTC,CASSSGGGSGYGYTF